Each of the 7 T cell receptor beta chains below was sequenced from the same sample in a study of shared clonotypes between healthy human individuals. Assay used: immunoSEQ multiplex PCR; TCRdb lists only in-frame clones, some missing. Found here are some 580,000 clones, 95% to 98% of them singletons; the top ten hold approximately 0.33%. It was CD45RO-negative cells, positively selected for CCR7, that made up naive CD8 cells, with terminally differentiated effector memory CD45RA+ cells excluded. The sample consisted of naive CD8+ T cells sorted from blood. These receptors all stem from a man aged 25-45 years in good health.

The chain links TRBV27 to TRBJ2-7; TRBD1 matches 9 bases. Germline V gene sequence: CDR1 MNHEY, CDR2 SMNVEV (reference sequence). This CDR3 is built from 14 residues. Germline trimming cut 6 bases from V and 4 bases from J; bases unmatched to any gene: 7. For the CDR3, the DNA is TGTGCCAGCAGAGACCGGGACAGGGATTACGAGCAGTACTTC. Translated, it gives CASRDRDRDYEQYF.

On this clone: This sample includes further DNA sequences coding for the same CDR3. The chain recombines TRBV27 with TRBJ1-5; D remains ambiguous. CDR3 length: 13 residues. V lost 0 bases and J 7 bases, leaving 7 bases between the germline ends. Germline V gene sequence: CDR1 MNHEY, CDR2 SMNVEV (reference sequence). CDR3 DNA: TGTGCCAGCAGTTTATCCCGGGTCCAGCCCCAGCATTTT. This translates into CASSLSRVQPQHF.

The J gene is TRBJ2-7, the V gene TRBV10-3; 7 bases fit TRBD1. The trim removed 10 bases at V and 3 bases at J, leaving 6 bases unmatched. In germline, CDR1 is ENHRY, CDR2 SYGVKD. The CDR3 extends over 12 amino acids. The CDR3 reads CASQGEGYEQYF. The CDR3 bases are TGTGCCAGCCAGGGGGAAGGCTACGAGCAGTACTTC.

The rearrangement links TRBV4-2 to TRBJ1-1; TRBD1 aligns across 7 bases. Germline-derived CDR1 and CDR2 are LGHNA and YNFKEQ. V shed 6 bases, J shed 6 bases, and the junction held 4 bases outside the gene matches. CDR3 size: 12 residues. CDR3 nucleotides: TGTGCCAGCAGTGGGGGACAGTCTGAAGCTTTCTTT. Protein product: CASSGGQSEAFF.

This rearrangement joins TRBV7-8 to TRBJ2-5; D unresolved. V was clipped by 1 base and J by 3 bases, with 9 bases between them. Germline V gives CDR1 SGHVS, CDR2 FQNEAQ. The CDR3 consists of 14 residues. The CDR3 DNA reads TGTGCCAGCAGCTTAGTGTGGGTCAAAGAGACCCAGTACTTC. Translating gives CASSLVWVKETQYF.

The chain joins TRBV11-2 to TRBJ2-5, with a possible D match to TRBD1 (6 bases). Per the germline V gene, CDR1 is SGHAT and CDR2 is FQNNGV. V lost 5 bases and J 4 bases, leaving 23 bases between the germline ends. The CDR3 totals 17 residues. The CDR3 DNA sequence: TGTGCCAGCAGCAACGGGCGGCAGGGGCGCTGGGGAGAGACCCAGTACTTC. Residues: CASSNGRQGRWGETQYF.

The J gene is TRBJ2-6, the V gene TRBV28, with D maybe TRBD2 (5 bases). CDR3 length equals 19 residues. Germline V gene lookup returns CDR1 MDHEN and CDR2 SYDVKM. The V end was cut by 4 bases, the J end by 0 bases, with 19 bases between. In DNA form, the CDR3 reads TGTGCCAGCAGTTCACCCAAGATCCGGGGTGCCTCTGGGGCCAACGTCCTGACTTTC. It yields the protein CASSSPKIRGASGANVLTF.